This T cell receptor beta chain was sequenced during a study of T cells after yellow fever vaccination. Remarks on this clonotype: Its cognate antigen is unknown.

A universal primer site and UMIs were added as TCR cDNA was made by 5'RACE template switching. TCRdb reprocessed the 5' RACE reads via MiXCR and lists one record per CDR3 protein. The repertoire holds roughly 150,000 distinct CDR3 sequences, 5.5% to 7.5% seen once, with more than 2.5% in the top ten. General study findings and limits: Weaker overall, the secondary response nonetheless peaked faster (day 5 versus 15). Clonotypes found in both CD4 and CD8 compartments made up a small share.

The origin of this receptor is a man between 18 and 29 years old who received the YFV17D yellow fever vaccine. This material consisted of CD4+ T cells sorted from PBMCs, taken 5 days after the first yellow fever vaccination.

The CDR3 region is CASSPRAGYDNQPQHF. The CDR3 DNA sequence: TGTGCCAGCAGCCCGAGGGCGGGGTATGACAATCAGCCCCAGCATTTT. The chain has TRBV7-2 and TRBJ1-5; D gene ambiguous. Trimming removed 5 bases at V and 3 bases at J, with 17 bases between. Germline V gene lookup returns CDR1 SGHTA and CDR2 FQGNSA. The CDR3 is made up of 16 amino acids.